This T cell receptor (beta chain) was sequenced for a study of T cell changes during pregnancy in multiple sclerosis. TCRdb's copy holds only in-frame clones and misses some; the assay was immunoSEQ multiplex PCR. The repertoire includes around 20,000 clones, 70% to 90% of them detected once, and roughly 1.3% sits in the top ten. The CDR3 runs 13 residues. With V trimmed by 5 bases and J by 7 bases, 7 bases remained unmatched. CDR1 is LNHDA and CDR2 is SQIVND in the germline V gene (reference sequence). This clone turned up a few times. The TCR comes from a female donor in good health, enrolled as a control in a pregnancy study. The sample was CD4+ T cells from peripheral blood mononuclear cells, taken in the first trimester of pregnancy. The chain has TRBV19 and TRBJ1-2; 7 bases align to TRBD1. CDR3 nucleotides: TGTGCCAGTAGTCTCACAGGGGAAATTGGCTACACCTTC. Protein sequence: CASSLTGEIGYTF.